Below are 8 T cell receptor beta chains sequenced from a single sample in a study of cytotoxic CD8 clonotypes in ibrutinib-treated CLL. Measured with immunoSEQ multiplex PCR; TCRdb has only the in-frame clones, and not every one. The top ten hold 7% of the sample, which has about 40,000 clones, 68% seen once. Here the sequenced sample was PBMCs, taken at disease progression, from a patient treated with ibrutinib. These TCRs come from a human donor with chronic lymphocytic leukemia.

This chain connects TRBV7-8 to TRBJ1-2, with 7 bases aligning to TRBD1. The CDR3 has 15 amino acids. The J segment lost 4 bases and the V segment lost 2 bases, leaving 7 bases of the junction unmatched. Germline lookup yields CDR1 SGHVS and CDR2 FQNEAQ. As DNA, the CDR3 is TGTGCCAGCAGCTTAACCCCGGGACAGCCCTATGGCTACACCTTC. This sequence encodes CASSLTPGQPYGYTF.

This clone has only one observation. The chain has TRBV4-3 and TRBJ2-2; TRBD1 might be the D (6 bases). The germline V gene has CDR1 LGHNA and CDR2 YSLEER. This CDR3 has 16 amino acids. V was cut by 0 bases and J by 2 bases, with 10 bases left in between. As DNA, the CDR3 is TGCGCCAGCAGCCAAGATACAGGGCCCAACACCGGGGAGCTGTTTTTT. Its protein product is CASSQDTGPNTGELFF.

This clone has only one observation. Here the CDR3 DNA reads TGTGCCAGCACCCCTCGAGCGGGAGAATACGAGCAGTACTTC. It codes for CASTPRAGEYEQYF. V usage is TRBV28 and J usage is TRBJ2-7; 8 nucleotides align to TRBD2. The CDR3 covers 14 residues. Looked up from germline, CDR1 is MDHEN and CDR2 is SYDVKM. Losses at the gene ends were 7 bases for V and 4 bases for J; bases not matched to a gene: 9.

DNA for the CDR3: TGCGCCAGCAGCTTGGACAGGGGAGACTATGGCTACACCTTC. Translation: CASSLDRGDYGYTF. This chain uses TRBV4-1 with TRBJ1-2; 9 bases are a match to TRBD1. Germline V lookup: CDR1 MGHRA, CDR2 YSYEKL. V lost 5 bases and J lost 3; bases outside the gene matches: 4. The CDR3 totals 14 residues.

Only a few counts were recorded for this clone. V is TRBV27 and J is TRBJ1-2; a possible D gene is TRBD1 (6 bases). V was clipped by 0 bases and J by 14 bases, with 13 bases between them. In germline, CDR1 is MNHEY, CDR2 SMNVEV (reference sequence). The CDR3 totals 12 residues. The CDR3 spells CASSLSAGAETF. CDR3 bases: TGTGCCAGCAGTTTATCAGCGGGGGCTGAAACCTTC.

This clone has a handful of counts. Other DNA sequences in this specimen translate into the identical CDR3. The chain links TRBV9 to TRBJ2-7; D remains unclear. Trimming took 4 bases from V and 4 from J, leaving 6 bases between them. CDR3 length equals 11 residues. Germline CDR1 is SGDLS and CDR2 is YYNGEE. DNA of the CDR3: TGTGCCAGCAGCAGTGGTTACGAGCAGTACTTC. Translated, it gives CASSSGYEQYF.

CDR3 bases: TGTGCCAGCAGCTTAGCTTTCGGGAGCGCCCACGAGCAGTACTTC. As protein: CASSLAFGSAHEQYF. V is TRBV7-9 and J is TRBJ2-7; D is perhaps TRBD2 (6 bases). The length of the CDR3 is 15 residues. The ends were cut back, 0 bases at V and 5 bases at J, with 14 bases in the middle. Germline CDR1 is SEHNR and CDR2 is FQNEAQ (reference sequence).

This sequence joins TRBV7-2 and TRBJ2-1; 10 nucleotides agree with TRBD2. With 1 base clipped from V and 0 bases from J, the junction kept 3 bases outside the gene matches. The CDR3 has 17 amino acids. Germline loops: CDR1 SGHTA, CDR2 FQGNSA. The CDR3 DNA is TGTGCCAGCAGCTTAGGTAGCGGGAGGAGCTCCTACAATGAGCAGTTCTTC. Translation gives CASSLGSGRSSYNEQFF.